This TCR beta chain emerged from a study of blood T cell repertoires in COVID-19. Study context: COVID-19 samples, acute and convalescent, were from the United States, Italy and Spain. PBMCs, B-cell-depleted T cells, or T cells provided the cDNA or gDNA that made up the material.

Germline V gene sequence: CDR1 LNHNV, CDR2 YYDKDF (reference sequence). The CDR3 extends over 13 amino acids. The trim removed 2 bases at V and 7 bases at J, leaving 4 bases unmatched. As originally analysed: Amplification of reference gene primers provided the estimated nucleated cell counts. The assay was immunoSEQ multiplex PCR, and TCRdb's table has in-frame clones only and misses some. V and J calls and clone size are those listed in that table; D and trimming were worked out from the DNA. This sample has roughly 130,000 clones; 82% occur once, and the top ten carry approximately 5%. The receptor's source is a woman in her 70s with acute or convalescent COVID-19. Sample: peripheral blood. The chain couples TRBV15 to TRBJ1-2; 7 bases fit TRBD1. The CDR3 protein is CATSRQQGFGYTF. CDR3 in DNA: TGTGCCACCAGCAGACAACAGGGGTTTGGCTACACCTTC.